The 11 T cell receptor beta chains below were found in one sample sequenced in a study of blood T cell repertoires in COVID-19. The repertoire was sequenced with immunoSEQ multiplex PCR; TCRdb's copy has only in-frame clones and lacks some. This sample has 470,000 or so clones; approximately 90% occur once, and the top ten carry more than 4%. The sample taken for sequencing was peripheral blood. The receptors here all came from a woman in her 30s with acute or convalescent COVID-19.

This chain joins TRBV6-5 and TRBJ2-1; 9 nucleotides line up with TRBD2. The length of the CDR3 is 13 residues. The V segment lost 5 bases and the J segment 8 bases; nucleotides outside the gene matches: 4. Germline CDR1 MNHEY, CDR2 SVGAGI. The CDR3 here is CASSISGGYEQFF. The DNA of the CDR3 is TGTGCCAGCAGTATTAGCGGGGGCTATGAGCAGTTCTTC.

The chain is built from TRBV4-1 and TRBJ1-2; perhaps TRBD1 as D (5 bases). CDR1 MGHRA and CDR2 YSYEKL come from the germline V gene. V lost 4 bases, J lost 8 bases, and 14 bases lay in between. The CDR3 contains 13 residues. CDR3 region: CASSLAQGYGYTF. CDR3 coding DNA: TGCGCCAGCAGCCTGGCCCAGGGTTACGGCTACACCTTC.

The rearrangement uses TRBV9 and TRBJ2-1, with 9 bases fitting TRBD2. Germline values: CDR1 SGDLS, CDR2 YYNGEE. V shed 3 bases and J 6 bases; nucleotides not matched to a gene: 4. This CDR3 is built from 14 residues. CDR3 sequence: CASSARAGGNEQFF. In DNA form, the CDR3 reads TGTGCCAGCAGCGCACGAGCGGGGGGCAATGAGCAGTTCTTC.

This clone has a handful of counts. The chain uses TRBV4-2 and TRBJ2-7; 8 bases agree with TRBD1. Germline V gene lookup returns CDR1 LGHNA and CDR2 YNFKEQ. The V segment lost 5 bases and the J segment 2 bases; nucleotides outside the gene matches: 8. This CDR3 spans 15 amino acids. The CDR3 DNA is TGTGCCAGCAGCGACCCGGGACAGGTAACCTACGAGCAGTACTTC. Residues: CASSDPGQVTYEQYF.

V usage is TRBV19 and J usage is TRBJ2-2; 8 bases align to TRBD1. Germline trimming cut 4 bases from V and 6 bases from J; bases unmatched to any gene: 7. The CDR3 totals 15 residues. Looked up from germline, CDR1 is LNHDA and CDR2 is SQIVND (reference sequence). CDR3: CASSTSGGGSGELFF. The CDR3 bases are TGTGCCAGTAGTACCTCAGGGGGCGGCTCCGGGGAGCTGTTTTTT.

The chain couples TRBV24-1 to TRBJ2-2; 9 bases fit TRBD1. There are 16 residues in the CDR3. The germline V gene encodes CDR1 KGHDR and CDR2 SFDVKD. Losses at the gene ends were 7 bases for V and 1 base for J; bases not matched to a gene: 6. This CDR3 is CATSTPGQGNTGELFF. In DNA, the CDR3 is TGTGCCACCAGCACTCCGGGACAGGGGAACACCGGGGAGCTGTTTTTT.

The chain couples TRBV4-1 to TRBJ2-3; 8 bases fit TRBD2. CDR3 length equals 16 residues. The germline V gene encodes CDR1 MGHRA and CDR2 YSYEKL. Trimming cost V 1 base and J 1 base; bases outside gene matches: 4. CDR3 region: CASSQAFSGGTDTQYF. The CDR3 DNA follows: TGCGCCAGCAGCCAAGCTTTTAGCGGGGGCACAGATACGCAGTATTTT.

The chain is built from TRBV6-2 or TRBV6-3 and TRBJ2-1; D gene unclear. Germline lookup yields CDR1 MNHEY and CDR2 SVGEGT. The CDR3 is made up of 13 amino acids. V was trimmed by 2 bases and J by 7 bases, leaving 9 bases between them. CDR3 coding DNA: TGTGCCAGCAGTTACCTGTCGACTAATGAGCAGTTCTTC. Its translation: CASSYLSTNEQFF.

This clone was counted between two and nine times. This chain links TRBV7-9 with TRBJ1-6; 7 bases match TRBD1. V lost 5 bases, J lost 6 bases, and 1 base stayed unmatched. Germline CDR1 and CDR2: SEHNR and FQNEAQ (reference sequence). The CDR3 has 13 residues. CDR3 sequence (DNA): TGTGCCAGCAGCCGGGACAGTAATTCACCCCTCCACTTT. This sequence encodes CASSRDSNSPLHF.

The V call is TRBV7-2, the J call TRBJ2-2, with TRBD2 matching 10 bases. V was clipped by 2 bases and J by 4 bases; unmatched bases: 7. CDR3 size: 17 residues. CDR1 and CDR2 (germline): SGHTA, FQGNSA. CDR3 bases: TGTGCCAGCAGCTTAAATAGCGGGGGGTCTCGCACCGGGGAGCTGTTTTTT. This encodes CASSLNSGGSRTGELFF.

The CDR3 nucleotides are TGTGCCAGCAGTTCCGCACAGCTTAGTCAGCCCCAGCATTTT. Its translation is CASSSAQLSQPQHF. This chain connects TRBV27 to TRBJ1-5, with D uncertain. This CDR3 region has 14 residues. V lost 4 bases and J lost 6, with 13 bases in between. CDR1 is MNHEY, CDR2 SMNVEV, per germline (reference sequence).